Following are 19 T cell receptor beta chains from one sample sequenced in a study of T-cell memory formation after mild COVID-19. Via MiXCR, TCRdb re-called the 5' RACE reads, giving one row per CDR3 protein. Of fewer than 700,000 distinct CDR3 sequences in the sample, roughly 17% were seen once. The sequenced sample consisted of PBMCs or a T cell subset sorted from them (not recorded which). Every receptor here comes from an adult woman who had mild COVID-19 (a few samples of this study predate the infection). Cell type and time point are not known.

J is TRBJ2-3 and V is TRBV7-9, with D perhaps matching TRBD1 (6 bases). The V gene's germline CDR1 is SEHNR and CDR2 FQNEAQ (reference sequence). The length of the CDR3 is 13 residues. Trimming cost V 2 bases and J 6 bases, with 9 bases left between them. The CDR3 is CASSLWDTDTQYF. The CDR3, as DNA: TGTGCCAGCAGCTTATGGGACACTGATACGCAGTATTTT.

The chain combines TRBV30 with TRBJ2-7, with 10 bases that match TRBD2. V lost 3 bases, J lost 3 bases, and 14 bases stayed unmatched. Germline V lookup: CDR1 GTSNPN, CDR2 SVGIG (reference sequence). The CDR3 is made up of 17 amino acids. The CDR3 reads CAWSELGAGGSLYEQYF. The CDR3 DNA is TGTGCCTGGAGCGAGCTGGGAGCGGGAGGGTCTCTCTACGAGCAGTACTTC.

The CDR3 is CSARRAGREYEQYF. In DNA, the CDR3 is TGCAGTGCTAGACGCGCGGGCAGGGAATACGAGCAGTACTTC. This sequence joins TRBV20-1 and TRBJ2-7; D could derive from TRBD1 or TRBD2 (5 bases each). V gave up 2 bases and J gave up 4 bases, with 15 bases separating them. This CDR3 is built from 14 residues. From germline, CDR1 is DFQATT and CDR2 SNEGSKA (reference sequence).

This clonotype was seen only a few times. J is TRBJ2-3 and V is TRBV19; TRBD1 matches 8 bases. There are 15 residues in the CDR3. CDR1 and CDR2 (germline): LNHDA, SQIVND (reference sequence). V shed 7 bases, J shed 6 bases, and the junction held 12 bases outside the gene matches. The CDR3 here is CASTLGQVSGDTQYF. The CDR3 region has the DNA TGTGCCAGTACCCTGGGACAGGTGAGCGGGGATACGCAGTATTTT.

In DNA, the CDR3 is TGTGCCAGCAGTGAAAACCCAACTAGCGGGATGTACGAGCAGTACTTC. Translating gives CASSENPTSGMYEQYF. The V and J genes are TRBV2 and TRBJ2-7; TRBD2 aligns across 10 bases. CDR1 is SNHLY and CDR2 is FYNNEI in the germline V gene. The CDR3 has 16 residues. Germline trimming cut 2 bases from V and 4 bases from J; bases unmatched to any gene: 8.

This clonotype has just a few counts. This CDR3 reads CSVETDRRVETQYF. CDR3 bases: TGCAGCGTTGAAACGGACCGCCGGGTAGAGACCCAGTACTTC. The chain uses TRBV29-1 and TRBJ2-5; D is undetermined. Between the trimmed V and J ends, which lost 2 bases and 4 bases, there was a span of 14 bases. The V gene's germline CDR1 is SQVTM and CDR2 ANQGSEA. This CDR3 comprises 14 residues.

Only a few counts were recorded for this clonotype. This chain links TRBV20-1 with TRBJ2-5; TRBD2 matches at 10 bases. This CDR3 spans 16 amino acids. Germline CDR1 reads DFQATT; CDR2 reads SNEGSKA (reference sequence). The ends lost 5 bases at V and 1 base at J; junction bases unmatched: 10. This chain's CDR3 is CSAHLLAGWLQETQYF. In DNA form, the CDR3 reads TGCAGTGCTCACTTACTAGCGGGATGGCTCCAAGAGACCCAGTACTTC.

This clonotype was counted between two and nine times. The rearrangement links TRBV7-3 to TRBJ2-3; 12 bases map to TRBD2. The CDR3 consists of 17 residues. Germline lookup yields CDR1 SGHTA and CDR2 FQGTGA. J was trimmed by 5 bases and V by 5 bases; bases with no gene match: 11. CDR3 bases: TGTGCCAGCAGCCTCTCGACTAGCGGGGGTGGTGGAGATACGCAGTATTTT. It is translated as CASSLSTSGGGGDTQYF.

V and J are TRBV11-2 and TRBJ2-7, with D possibly matching TRBD2 (6 bases). The germline V gene has CDR1 SGHAT and CDR2 FQNNGV. This CDR3 region has 18 residues. V was trimmed by 0 bases and J by 0 bases, leaving 18 bases between them. CDR3 nucleotides: TGTGCCAGCAGCTTAGATACCTTTGGGGGGTTGAGCTCCTACGAGCAGTACTTC. This encodes CASSLDTFGGLSSYEQYF.

This clonotype occurred many times. The chain employs TRBV10-3 and TRBJ2-2; D ambiguous. The CDR3 totals 12 residues. The V end lost 7 bases, the J end lost 12 bases, and 15 bases lay between the germline ends. Germline assignment: CDR1 ENHRY and CDR2 SYGVKD. The CDR3 loop reads CAITPVSGQLFF. The CDR3 DNA is TGTGCCATCACCCCCGTATCCGGTCAGCTGTTTTTT.

This clonotype was seen repeatedly, ten times or more. The chain recombines TRBV4-3 with TRBJ2-2; TRBD2 might be the D (5 bases). The length of the CDR3 is 14 residues. Germline values: CDR1 LGHNA, CDR2 YSLEER. V lost 4 bases and J lost 6, with 12 bases in between. The CDR3 DNA sequence: TGCGCCAGCAGCCCCCAAGGAGGCGCCGGGGAGCTGTTTTTT. This sequence encodes CASSPQGGAGELFF.

In DNA, the CDR3 is TGTGCCAGCAGCCCTGGGACCTTACATTCACCCCTCCACTTT. It translates to CASSPGTLHSPLHF. The chain joins TRBV7-9 to TRBJ1-6, with D maybe TRBD1 (5 bases). The germline V gene encodes CDR1 SEHNR and CDR2 FQNEAQ (reference sequence). Trimming took off 5 bases at V and 8 bases at J, with 13 bases between the two ends. The CDR3 has 14 amino acids. Full variable domain (remainder filled in from reference TRBV7-9 and TRBJ1-6): DTGVSQNPRHKITKRGQNVTFRCDPISEHNRLYWYRQTLGQGPEFLTYFQNEAQLEKSRLLSDRFSAERPKGSFSTLEIQRTEQGDSAMYLCASSPGTLHSPLHFGNGTRLTVT.

This clonotype was seen many times. The chain recombines TRBV18 with TRBJ2-5; D gene unclear. The CDR3 has 13 residues. Between the trimmed V and J ends, which lost 1 base and 2 bases, there was a span of 5 bases. Germline V gene data show CDR1 as KGHSH and CDR2 as LQKENI. CDR3 protein: CASSPRGQETQYF. CDR3 nucleotides: TGTGCCAGCTCACCACGGGGACAAGAGACCCAGTACTTC.

This clonotype was counted a few times. This chain connects TRBV5-1 to TRBJ1-2; D unclear. This CDR3 is built from 14 residues. In germline, CDR1 is SGHRS, CDR2 YFSETQ. The V gene lost 5 bases and the J gene lost 2 bases, with 13 bases spanning the gap. The CDR3 spells CASSHGGRNYGYTF. In DNA, the CDR3 is TGCGCCAGCAGTCATGGTGGCAGGAACTATGGCTACACCTTC.

This clonotype was picked up a small number of times. The J gene is TRBJ2-3, the V gene TRBV9; 7 bases line up with TRBD1. The germline CDR1 and CDR2 sequences are SGDLS and YYNGEE. This CDR3 has 15 amino acids. V trimming: 0 bases; J trimming: 2 bases; junction bases outside the gene matches: 3. The CDR3 here is CASSVEGQDTDTQYF. The DNA of the CDR3 is TGTGCCAGCAGCGTAGAAGGACAGGACACAGATACGCAGTATTTT.

The chain couples TRBV6-6 to TRBJ1-4; D might be TRBD1 (6 bases). The V end lost 2 bases, the J end lost 7 bases, and 20 bases lay between the germline ends. This CDR3 contains 17 residues. The germline gives CDR1 MNHNY, CDR2 SVGAGI (reference sequence). CDR3 loop: CASSYRPIGGEGEKLFF. The DNA for the CDR3 is TGTGCCAGCAGTTACCGACCCATAGGGGGAGAGGGTGAAAAACTGTTTTTT.

A remark on this clonotype: The junction departs from germline at one end; a sequencing error may be responsible. The chain links TRBV7-2 to TRBJ2-7; no clear D gene. The CDR3 totals 14 residues. Germline V lookup: CDR1 SGHTA, CDR2 FQGNSA. The CDR3 is CASSLGLVSHEQYF. DNA for the CDR3: TGTGCCAGCAGCTTAGGACTTGTCTCCCACGAGCAGTACTTC.

This clonotype was counted ten times or more. V is TRBV20-1 and J is TRBJ2-2; D unresolved. The CDR3 is made up of 14 amino acids. V lost 1 base, J lost 1 base, and 7 bases lay in between. The V gene's germline CDR1 is DFQATT and CDR2 SNEGSKA (reference sequence). In nucleotides, the CDR3 is TGCAGTGCTAGAGTCCCGCGGAACACCGGGGAGCTGTTTTTT. Its translation is CSARVPRNTGELFF.

This chain connects TRBV5-1 to TRBJ2-1; D is perhaps TRBD1 (6 bases). CDR3 size: 13 residues. V dropped 4 bases and J dropped 8 bases, with 13 bases sitting between them. Per germline, CDR1 SGHRS and CDR2 YFSETQ. CDR3 loop: CASSGRSGDEQFF. The DNA for the CDR3 is TGCGCCAGCAGCGGCCGATCAGGGGATGAGCAGTTCTTC.